The entry below describes one T cell receptor beta chain. As yet, its antigen is unknown. The sample carries other DNA sequences with the same CDR3. CDR1 and CDR2 from the germline V gene are SNHLY and FYNNEI. CDR3 length equals 13 residues. V dropped 5 bases and J dropped 2 bases, with 9 bases sitting between them. These data belong to a study of shared clonotypes between healthy human individuals. When replicate PCRs were run on sorted subsets, they used approximately 210 ng DNA, some 30,000 T cell genomes. Here immunoSEQ multiplex PCR was the method, and the copy in TCRdb shows in-frame clones only, minus some. The sample lists some 1 million clones; roughly 80% were seen once. Study-wide results and limits: Generally, estimated richness proved larger in naive subsets than it did in memory subsets. The study drew on few donors, limiting represented genetic and exposure-history diversity.

Naive CD4+ cells were CD45RA-selected; the remaining cells were memory. Sequencing was carried out using memory CD4+ T cells sorted from blood. This sample's subset: CD45RA-negative fraction. The clonotype originates from a man aged 18 to 30 in good health. The chain links TRBV2 to TRBJ2-5; D is ambiguous. The CDR3 loop reads CASSRDPQETQYF. In DNA form, the CDR3 reads TGTGCCAGCAGTAGGGATCCTCAAGAGACCCAGTACTTC.